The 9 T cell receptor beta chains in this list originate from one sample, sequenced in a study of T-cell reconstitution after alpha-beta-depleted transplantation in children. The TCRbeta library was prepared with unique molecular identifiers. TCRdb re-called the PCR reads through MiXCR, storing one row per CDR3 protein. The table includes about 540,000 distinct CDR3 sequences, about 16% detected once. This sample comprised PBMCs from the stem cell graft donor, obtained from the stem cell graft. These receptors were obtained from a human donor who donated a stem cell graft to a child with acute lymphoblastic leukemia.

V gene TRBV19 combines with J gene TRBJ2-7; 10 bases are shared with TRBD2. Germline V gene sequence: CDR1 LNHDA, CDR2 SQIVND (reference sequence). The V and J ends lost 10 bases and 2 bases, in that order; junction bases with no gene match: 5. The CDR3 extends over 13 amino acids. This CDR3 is CATGGLAAYEQYF. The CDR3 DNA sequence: TGTGCCACCGGCGGACTAGCGGCCTACGAGCAGTACTTC.

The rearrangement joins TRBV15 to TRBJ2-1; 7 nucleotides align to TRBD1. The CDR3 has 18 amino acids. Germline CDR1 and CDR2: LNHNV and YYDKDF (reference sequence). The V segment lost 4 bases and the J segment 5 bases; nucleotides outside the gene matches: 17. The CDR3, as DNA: TGTGCCACCAGCACACGGGACAGAGTACCTGTCGTCAACAATGAGCAGTTCTTC. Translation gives CATSTRDRVPVVNNEQFF.

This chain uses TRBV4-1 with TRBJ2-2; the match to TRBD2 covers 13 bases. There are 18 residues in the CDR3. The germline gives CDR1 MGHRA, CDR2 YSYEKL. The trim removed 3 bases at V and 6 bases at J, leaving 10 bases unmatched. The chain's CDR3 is CASSQSTSGRRVPGELFF. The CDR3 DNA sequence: TGCGCCAGCAGCCAGTCGACTAGCGGGAGGAGGGTTCCCGGGGAGCTGTTTTTT.

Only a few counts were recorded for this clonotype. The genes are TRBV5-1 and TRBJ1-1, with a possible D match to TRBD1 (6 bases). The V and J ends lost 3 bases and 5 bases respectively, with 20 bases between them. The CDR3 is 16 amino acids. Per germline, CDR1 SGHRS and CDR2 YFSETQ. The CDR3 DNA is TGCGCCAGCAGCTCTGGGCCCCCGGGGGCGGGTACTGAAGCTTTCTTT. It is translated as CASSSGPPGAGTEAFF.

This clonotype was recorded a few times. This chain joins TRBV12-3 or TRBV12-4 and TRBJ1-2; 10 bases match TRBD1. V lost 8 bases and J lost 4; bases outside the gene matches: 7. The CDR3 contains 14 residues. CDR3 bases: TGTGCCAGCTCACTTCGGGACAGGGGCTATGGCTACACCTTC. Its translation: CASSLRDRGYGYTF.

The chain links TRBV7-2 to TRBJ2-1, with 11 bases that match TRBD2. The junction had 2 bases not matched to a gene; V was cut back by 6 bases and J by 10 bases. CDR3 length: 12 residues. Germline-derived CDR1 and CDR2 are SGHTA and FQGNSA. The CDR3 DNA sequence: TGTGCCAGCAGGGGACTAGCGGCCGAGCAGTTCTTC. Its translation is CASRGLAAEQFF.

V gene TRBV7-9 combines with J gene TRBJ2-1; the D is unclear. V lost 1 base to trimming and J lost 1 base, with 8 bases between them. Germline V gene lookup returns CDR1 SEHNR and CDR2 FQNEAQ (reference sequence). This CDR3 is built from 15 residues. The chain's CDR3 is CASSLGVRSYNEQFF. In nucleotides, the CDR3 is TGTGCCAGCAGCTTAGGCGTTAGGTCCTACAATGAGCAGTTCTTC.

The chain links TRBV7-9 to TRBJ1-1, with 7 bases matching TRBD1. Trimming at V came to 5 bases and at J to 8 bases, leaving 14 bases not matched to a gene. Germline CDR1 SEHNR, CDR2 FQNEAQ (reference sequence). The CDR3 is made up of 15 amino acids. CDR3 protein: CASSPAPQGTSEAFF. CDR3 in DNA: TGTGCCAGCAGCCCCGCTCCACAGGGGACCAGCGAAGCTTTCTTT.

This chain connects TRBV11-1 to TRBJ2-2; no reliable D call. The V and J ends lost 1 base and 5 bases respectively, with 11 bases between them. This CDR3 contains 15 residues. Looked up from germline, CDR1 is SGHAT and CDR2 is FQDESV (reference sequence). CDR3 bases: TGTGCCAGCAGCTTAGACCGTCAGACAACCGGGGAGCTGTTTTTT. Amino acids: CASSLDRQTTGELFF.